A single sample gave rise to the 17 T cell receptor beta chains below, sequenced in a study of tumor and adjacent non-tumor tissue in lung cancer. The template was RNA from unsorted bulk tissue. The normal lung tissue was taken more than 3 cm from the tumor edge. A modified ARM-PCR protocol with three rounds of nested PCR amplified TCRbeta. One entry per CDR3 protein results from TCRdb running MiXCR on the multiplex PCR reads. This table holds tens of thousands of distinct CDR3 sequences, about 70% found once. Source material: distant non-tumor lung tissue. These receptors all stem from a woman in her sixties with non-small cell lung cancer.

A single count supports this clonotype. The junction departs from the called germline gene at one end, perhaps through a read error. The chain is built from TRBV10-2 and TRBJ2-6; D unresolved. CDR3 length equals 15 residues. Germline CDR1 reads WSHSY; CDR2 reads SAAADI. CDR3 DNA sequence: TGTGCCAGCAGTTACACCTCCTTTGGGGCCAACGTCCTGACTTTC. It is translated as CASSYTSFGANVLTF.

In the case of this clonotype: The junction shows a germline mismatch at one end, possibly a read error. The chain couples TRBV4-3 to TRBJ2-2, with TRBD2 matching over 7 bases. The CDR3 runs 16 residues. Germline lookup yields CDR1 LGHNA and CDR2 YSLEER. CDR3 loop: CASSRGPAGNTREMFF. The CDR3 DNA reads TGCGCCAGCAGCCGAGGGCCAGCGGGAAACACCAGGGAGATGTTTTTT.

The V gene is TRBV6-6, the J gene TRBJ2-7; the D is unclear. The germline gives CDR1 MNHNY, CDR2 SVGAGI (reference sequence). CDR3 length: 14 residues. V gave up 7 bases and J gave up 7 bases, with 20 bases separating them. CDR3 bases: TGTGCCAGCATTACCGCCGAAAAGGGCAATGAGCAGTACTTC. It yields the protein CASITAEKGNEQYF.

The chain combines TRBV11-3 with TRBJ2-4, with a weak D call TRBD2 (6 bases). V was clipped by 2 bases and J by 8 bases, with 16 bases between them. Germline lookup yields CDR1 SGHNT and CDR2 YENEEA. This CDR3 has 15 residues. CDR3 residues: CASSLFDGRGDIQYF. DNA of the CDR3: TGTGCCAGCAGCTTATTCGATGGGCGGGGTGACATTCAGTACTTC.

This rearrangement joins TRBV20-1 to TRBJ2-7; 11 bases match TRBD1. The V segment lost 2 bases and the J segment 3 bases; nucleotides outside the gene matches: 3. In germline, CDR1 is DFQATT, CDR2 SNEGSKA (reference sequence). This CDR3 region has 14 residues. CDR3 DNA: TGCAGTGCTAGAAGGGGGACAGGGGGCTACGAGCAGTACTTC. It translates to CSARRGTGGYEQYF.

About this clonotype: This clone may be a read error of a much larger clone one base away. V gene TRBV20-1 combines with J gene TRBJ1-5; possible D gene TRBD1, 5 bases. The germline gives CDR1 DFQATT, CDR2 SNEGSKA (reference sequence). The V end lost 6 bases, the J end lost 5 bases, and 14 bases lay between the germline ends. The CDR3 sequence is 13 residues long. CDR3 DNA: TGCAGTGCGAGACCCGGGGGGGATCAGCCCCAGCATTTT. It translates to CSARPGGDQPQHF.

In its sample, this clonotype is large. V and J are TRBV6-5 and TRBJ2-4; D perhaps matches TRBD2 (7 bases). V gave up 6 bases and J gave up 2 bases, with 20 bases separating them. The CDR3 is 17 residues long. Germline CDR1 is MNHEY and CDR2 is SVGAGI. The CDR3 DNA follows: TGTGCCAGCAGACCATCGAAAGGGGGAGGGACCAAAAACATTCAGTACTTC. Encoded protein: CASRPSKGGGTKNIQYF.

V usage is TRBV4-3 and J usage is TRBJ2-7, with unresolved D. Trimming left V 7 bases short and J 3 bases short, with 19 bases between. The CDR3 loop spans 15 amino acids. Per germline, CDR1 LGHNA and CDR2 YSLEER. The CDR3 coding sequence is TGCGCCAGCAACCTAGGTACAGCCTCCGTCTACGAGCAGTACTTC. This sequence encodes CASNLGTASVYEQYF.

This clonotype was counted many times. The chain links TRBV6-1 to TRBJ1-4, with 10 bases aligning to TRBD1. Germline CDR1 and CDR2: MNHNS and SASEGT. The CDR3 covers 15 residues. J was trimmed by 8 bases and V by 7 bases; bases with no gene match: 10. CDR3 sequence (DNA): TGTGCCAGCACGTTAACCGGGACAGGGGACGAAAAACTGTTTTTT. Translating it yields CASTLTGTGDEKLFF.

This clonotype is termed medium-sized. V is TRBV6-2 or TRBV6-3 and J is TRBJ2-2, with a weak D call TRBD1 (6 bases). CDR1 and CDR2 (germline): MNHEY, SVGEGT. Trimming stripped 3 bases from V and 3 bases from J, with 8 bases between. This CDR3 contains 14 residues. CDR3 sequence (DNA): TGTGCCAGCAGTTATGGGGGCGACACCGGGGAGCTGTTTTTT. Protein sequence: CASSYGGDTGELFF.

This clonotype was observed once. V usage is TRBV6-2 or TRBV6-3 and J usage is TRBJ2-5, with 11 bases aligning to TRBD1. Unmatched junction bases numbered 2, after V lost 6 bases and J lost 8 bases. Germline assignment: CDR1 MNHEY and CDR2 SVGEGT. The length of the CDR3 is 12 residues. The CDR3 is CASRRTGGTQYF. In nucleotides, the CDR3 is TGTGCCAGCAGACGGACAGGGGGCACCCAGTACTTC.

A note on this clonotype: It may be a read error: a sequence one base away is much more abundant. The chain links TRBV6-2 or TRBV6-3 to TRBJ2-5; D might be TRBD2 (5 bases). The germline V gene encodes CDR1 MNHEY and CDR2 SVGEGT. Trimming took 4 bases from V and 9 from J, leaving 18 bases between them. This CDR3 has 14 amino acids. CDR3 in DNA: TGTGCCAGCAGTTCCATCGACCCACCCGGGGCCCAGTACTTC. Translated: CASSSIDPPGAQYF.

This clonotype was seen a single time. This CDR3 fails to terminate in the conserved phenylalanine or tryptophan, so it likely reflects a read error. The rearrangement joins TRBV12-3 or TRBV12-4 to TRBJ2-3; the match to TRBD1 covers 10 bases. The CDR3 loop spans 16 amino acids. The ends lost 10 bases at V and 3 bases at J; junction bases unmatched: 13. DNA for the CDR3: TGTGCCAACAGCTCAACCGGGACAGGGGCGACAGATACGCAGTATCTT. Protein sequence: CANSSTGTGATDTQYL.

This clonotype was counted at least ten times. The chain is built from TRBV4-3 and TRBJ2-6; 7 nucleotides match TRBD1. CDR1 is LGHNA, CDR2 YSLEER, per germline. V dropped 0 bases and J dropped 1; count of bases not matched to a gene: 12. This CDR3 contains 20 residues. CDR3 nucleotide sequence: TGCGCCAGCAGCCAAGATGGGGGCAGGGGGATAATATCTGGGGCCAACGTCCTGACTTTC. This encodes CASSQDGGRGIISGANVLTF.

This clonotype is classed as large. The chain uses TRBV11-1 and TRBJ1-2; D is unresolved. CDR3 length: 13 residues. Germline CDR1 and CDR2: SGHAT and FQDESV (reference sequence). V dropped 5 bases and J dropped 12 bases, with 19 bases sitting between them. CDR3: CASSESGSMANTF. In DNA form, the CDR3 reads TGTGCCAGCAGCGAAAGCGGGTCTATGGCTAACACCTTC.

This clonotype was recorded at least ten times. J is TRBJ2-3 and V is TRBV5-1; tentative D call: TRBD1 (6 bases). The CDR3 sequence is 15 residues long. Per the germline V gene, CDR1 is SGHRS and CDR2 is YFSETQ. The V end lost 6 bases, the J end lost 2 bases, and 16 bases lay between the germline ends. The CDR3: CASTHDGGLTDTQYF. The CDR3 DNA reads TGCGCCAGCACCCATGATGGGGGCCTCACAGATACGCAGTATTTT.

A word on this clonotype: A much larger clone differs from this one at a single base, so this may be a read error. The V gene is TRBV20-1, the J gene TRBJ2-5, with 11 bases fitting TRBD2. After removal of 7 bases from V and 2 bases from J, the junction contained 9 bases not matched to a gene. Per germline, CDR1 DFQATT and CDR2 SNEGSKA (reference sequence). The length of the CDR3 is 15 residues. In DNA, the CDR3 is TGCAGTGTTAGTCCTAGCGGGAGGACTCAAGAGACCCAGTACTTC. Its translation is CSVSPSGRTQETQYF.